The 9 T cell receptor beta chains below come from one sample, sequenced in a study of blood T cell repertoires in COVID-19. The method was immunoSEQ multiplex PCR; TCRdb's version includes in-frame clones alone and lacks a portion of them. The data hold over 95,000 clones, with 75% to 90% observed a single time. What was sequenced was peripheral blood. The receptor set was obtained from a woman in her fifties or sixties with acute or convalescent COVID-19.

V gene TRBV3-1 (or the pseudogene TRBV3-2) combines with J gene TRBJ1-1; the D gene is possibly TRBD1 (6 bases). This CDR3 region has 16 residues. CDR1 and CDR2 from the germline V gene are LGHDT and YNNKEL (reference sequence). V gave up 3 bases and J gave up 0 bases, with 14 bases separating them. The CDR3 here is CASSQADSLMNTEAFF. The CDR3 bases are TGTGCCAGCAGCCAGGCGGACAGCCTCATGAACACTGAAGCTTTCTTT.

The V call is TRBV27, the J call TRBJ1-2; D not certain. The germline V gene encodes CDR1 MNHEY and CDR2 SMNVEV (reference sequence). V was pared by 0 bases and J by 6 bases, with 11 bases between. This CDR3 is 14 amino acids long. The CDR3 region is CASSLSFVADGYTF. CDR3 DNA sequence: TGTGCCAGCAGTTTATCGTTCGTGGCCGATGGCTACACCTTC.

This chain uses TRBV28 with TRBJ1-2, with D possibly being TRBD1 (5 bases). The ends were cut back, 4 bases at V and 1 base at J, with 13 bases in the middle. Germline V gene data show CDR1 as MDHEN and CDR2 as SYDVKM. The CDR3 totals 15 residues. CDR3 bases: TGTGCCAGCAGTTCACCCAGGGTTTTTAACTATGGCTACACCTTC. Protein sequence: CASSSPRVFNYGYTF.

This clone has a handful of counts. The chain couples TRBV12-3 or TRBV12-4 to TRBJ1-5; TRBD1 might be the D (5 bases). V was pared by 2 bases and J by 6 bases, with 8 bases between. The CDR3 runs 13 residues. The CDR3 DNA sequence: TGTGCCAGCAGTTTAATGGGGGGTCAGCCCCAGCATTTT. Encoded protein: CASSLMGGQPQHF.

The rearrangement links TRBV3-1 (or the pseudogene TRBV3-2) to TRBJ2-1; 7 bases are shared with TRBD1. The V segment lost 3 bases and the J segment 5 bases; nucleotides outside the gene matches: 4. Germline values: CDR1 LGHDT, CDR2 YNNKEL (reference sequence). The CDR3 spans 14 residues. The CDR3 DNA reads TGTGCCAGCAGCCACCAAACAGGGGACAATGAGCAGTTCTTC. The encoded protein is CASSHQTGDNEQFF.

This clone was counted a single time. The CDR3 DNA reads TGTGCCAGCAGCTTAGCGGCAGGGGGCGGCGGCACCGGGGAGCTGTTTTTT. This encodes CASSLAAGGGGTGELFF. The V and J genes are TRBV11-1 and TRBJ2-2; 8 nucleotides agree with TRBD1. The CDR3 is made up of 17 amino acids. The germline V gene has CDR1 SGHAT and CDR2 FQDESV (reference sequence). Unmatched junction bases numbered 7, after V lost 0 bases and J lost 4 bases.

The rearrangement uses TRBV10-3 and TRBJ1-1, with D maybe TRBD1 (5 bases). With 11 bases removed from V and 4 bases from J, the gap between germline ends came to 17 bases. Germline V gene data show CDR1 as ENHRY and CDR2 as SYGVKD. CDR3 length equals 13 residues. The CDR3: CAAIRGEGTEAFF. Written as DNA, the CDR3 is TGTGCCGCCATCCGGGGGGAGGGCACTGAAGCTTTCTTT.

The genes are TRBV6-1 and TRBJ1-2; 9 bases are a match to TRBD1. Per germline, CDR1 MNHNS and CDR2 SASEGT. V lost 2 bases to trimming and J lost 6 bases; unmatched junction nucleotides: 4. The CDR3 has 14 amino acids. CDR3 nucleotide sequence: TGTGCCAGCAGTGAACCGGGACAGGGAGATGGCTACACCTTC. Its translation is CASSEPGQGDGYTF.

This chain links TRBV19 with TRBJ2-1, with D unclear. The CDR3 has 14 amino acids. V gave up 3 bases and J gave up 3 bases, with 9 bases separating them. Germline values: CDR1 LNHDA, CDR2 SQIVND (reference sequence). The CDR3 is CASSMIDIYNEQFF. CDR3 coding DNA: TGTGCCAGTAGTATGATTGACATCTACAATGAGCAGTTCTTC.